The 3 T cell receptor beta chains listed next were all sequenced from one sample in a study of cytomegalovirus exposure and HLA in healthy donors (dated by TCRdb to 2015 to 2018). Preparation of the library involved the immunoSEQ multiplex PCR assay. For the multiplex PCR, a mixture combining 60 forward primers for TCR Vbeta segments and 13 reverse primers for TCR Jbeta segments was used. TCRdb carries this immuneACCESS record with in-frame sequences only. Its versions omit some clonotypes, under half of them owing to an unresolved V gene in the studies checked, with the rest unexplained. The sample table records about 130,000 clones; roughly four fifths of these occur just once. Approximately 5.6% of the sample belongs to the ten largest clones. Sequencing was performed on PBMCs. Receptors were obtained from a woman aged 40 to 55 in good health and CMV-seropositive.

This rearrangement joins TRBV27 to TRBJ1-1; a weak D match, TRBD1 (5 bases). The V end lost 10 bases, the J end lost 5 bases, and 17 bases lay between the germline ends. Germline V gene lookup returns CDR1 MNHEY and CDR2 SMNVEV (reference sequence). CDR3 length: 13 residues. The CDR3 sequence: CATSRGEVTEAFF. Here the CDR3 DNA reads TGTGCCACCTCACGGGGGGAGGTGACTGAAGCTTTCTTT.

The CDR3 nucleotides read TGTGCCAGCAGTATGAGGGAGTTCTCTGGAAACACCATATATTTT. Amino acids: CASSMREFSGNTIYF. The rearrangement joins TRBV6-1 to TRBJ1-3; D remains unclear. V was shortened by 5 bases and J by 0 bases, with 11 bases between the two germline ends. The CDR3 loop spans 15 amino acids. The V gene's germline CDR1 is MNHNS and CDR2 SASEGT.

The chain uses TRBV6-1 and TRBJ2-7; 8 bases match TRBD1. CDR1 is MNHNS, CDR2 SASEGT, per germline. After removal of 5 bases from V and 2 bases from J, the junction contained 5 bases not matched to a gene. The CDR3 sequence is 14 residues long. CDR3 DNA: TGTGCCAGCAGTCCCGGGACAGGTCCCTACGAGCAGTACTTC. It encodes CASSPGTGPYEQYF.